These 26 T cell receptor beta chains share one sample of origin, sequenced in a study of blood T cell repertoires in COVID-19. Sequenced by immunoSEQ multiplex PCR; TCRdb stores in-frame clones only, minus some. The sample records 60,000 to 85,000 clones, 70% to 90% being singletons. What was sequenced was peripheral blood. Receptor source: a woman aged 45-59 years with COVID-19, enrolled during active disease.

The chain recombines TRBV6-5 with TRBJ2-4, with D unresolved. V was pared by 6 bases and J by 9 bases, with 15 bases between. This CDR3 region has 13 residues. CDR1 and CDR2 (germline): MNHEY, SVGAGI. The CDR3 DNA sequence: TGTGCCAGCAGGGATCGACTTGACGGCATTCAGTACTTC. Translation gives CASRDRLDGIQYF.

This chain links TRBV7-2 with TRBJ2-4, with 9 bases that match TRBD1. Germline V gives CDR1 SGHTA, CDR2 FQGNSA. This CDR3 region has 15 residues. Losses at the gene ends were 4 bases for V and 7 bases for J; bases not matched to a gene: 8. As DNA, the CDR3 is TGTGCCAGCAGCTCCCGGGACAGGGATATGAACATTCAGTACTTC. Translated, it gives CASSSRDRDMNIQYF.

The V call is TRBV5-4, the J call TRBJ2-7; 8 nucleotides line up with TRBD1. In germline, CDR1 is SGHNT, CDR2 YYREEE (reference sequence). The CDR3 is 14 residues long. V gave up 4 bases and J gave up 5 bases; unmatched junction bases: 8. The CDR3 coding sequence is TGTGCCAGCAGCAACGGACAGGGCAGAAACGAGCAGTACTTC. Amino acid sequence: CASSNGQGRNEQYF.

In DNA form, the CDR3 reads TGTGCCAGCAGCTTAGCAGGCGGGAGGCCAGATACGCAGTATTTT. It yields the protein CASSLAGGRPDTQYF. The chain combines TRBV7-8 with TRBJ2-3; 8 bases fit TRBD2. V gave up 0 bases and J gave up 4 bases; unmatched junction bases: 3. Germline lookup yields CDR1 SGHVS and CDR2 FQNEAQ. The length of the CDR3 is 15 residues.

The genes are TRBV18 and TRBJ1-3; D might be TRBD1 (6 bases). The CDR3 covers 17 residues. Germline values: CDR1 KGHSH, CDR2 LQKENI. V dropped 3 bases and J dropped 0 bases, with 15 bases sitting between them. The CDR3 region is CASSPTGLSFSGNTIYF. The DNA of the CDR3 is TGTGCCAGCTCACCGACAGGTCTCAGTTTCTCTGGAAACACCATATATTTT.

The chain employs TRBV5-1 and TRBJ2-7; 10 bases are a match to TRBD1. This CDR3 region has 14 residues. Germline CDR1 is SGHRS and CDR2 is YFSETQ. J gave up 5 bases and V 4 bases, and 6 bases lay outside the gene matches. Here the CDR3 reads CASSRDRGYDEQYF. CDR3 nucleotides: TGCGCCAGCAGCAGGGACAGGGGTTATGACGAGCAGTACTTC.

The rearrangement uses TRBV3-1 (or the pseudogene TRBV3-2) and TRBJ2-3, with 8 nucleotides matching TRBD2. This CDR3 region has 16 residues. Unmatched junction bases numbered 8, after V lost 1 base and J lost 5 bases. Germline lookup yields CDR1 LGHDT and CDR2 YNNKEL (reference sequence). CDR3 sequence (DNA): TGTGCCAGCAGCCAAGGGGTGCGGGAGGAAGGAGATACGCAGTATTTT. It is translated as CASSQGVREEGDTQYF.

The chain is built from TRBV19 and TRBJ2-2; D is perhaps TRBD2 (6 bases). The CDR3 sequence is 15 residues long. Trimming removed 2 bases at V and 2 bases at J, with 9 bases between. Germline loops: CDR1 LNHDA, CDR2 SQIVND (reference sequence). The CDR3 loop is CASSIKAGNTGELFF. The CDR3 bases are TGTGCCAGTAGTATAAAGGCGGGAAACACCGGGGAGCTGTTTTTT. Looking up the rest from reference TRBV19 and TRBJ2-2 gives the full variable domain: DGGITQSPKYLFRKEGQNVTLSCEQNLNHDAMYWYRQDPGQGLRLIYYSQIVNDFQKGDIAEGYSVSREKKESFPLTVTSAQKNPTAFYLCASSIKAGNTGELFFGEGSRLTVL.

This chain joins TRBV5-1 and TRBJ1-2, with a possible D match to TRBD1 (6 bases). Germline V lookup: CDR1 SGHRS, CDR2 YFSETQ. V was trimmed by 3 bases and J by 8 bases, leaving 14 bases between them. The CDR3 extends over 13 amino acids. As DNA, the CDR3 is TGCGCCAGCAGCTCACAGGGCCGGGGAGGCTACACCTTC. It is translated as CASSSQGRGGYTF.

This clone was picked up a small number of times. The rearrangement links TRBV6-5 to TRBJ2-6; TRBD1 is a possible D gene (5 bases). This CDR3 is built from 15 residues. Trimming removed 5 bases from V and 2 bases from J, with 10 bases in between. Looked up from germline, CDR1 is MNHEY and CDR2 is SVGAGI. This CDR3 is CASSPGSPGANVLTF. The CDR3 DNA reads TGTGCCAGCAGTCCAGGGTCCCCTGGGGCCAACGTCCTGACTTTC.

This sequence joins TRBV20-1 and TRBJ2-3; D perhaps matches TRBD2 (5 bases). V was cut by 6 bases and J by 3 bases, with 7 bases left in between. CDR3 length equals 11 residues. CDR1 DFQATT and CDR2 SNEGSKA come from the germline V gene (reference sequence). CDR3 sequence reads: CSARDTDTQYF. The CDR3 DNA is TGCAGTGCACGGGATACAGATACGCAGTATTTT.

The genes are TRBV6-6 and TRBJ2-7; no firm D call. CDR1 is MNHNY, CDR2 SVGAGI, per germline (reference sequence). The CDR3 has 14 amino acids. Trimming cost V 2 bases and J 4 bases, with 12 bases left between them. The chain's CDR3 is CASSYLLLGYEQYF. As DNA, the CDR3 is TGTGCCAGCAGTTACCTCCTGCTCGGGTACGAGCAGTACTTC.

V is TRBV11-2 and J is TRBJ1-1; possible D gene TRBD1, 5 bases. CDR3 size: 13 residues. Germline V gives CDR1 SGHAT, CDR2 FQNNGV. The V end lost 3 bases, the J end lost 6 bases, and 11 bases lay between the germline ends. CDR3 residues: CASSFTGAPEAFF. In nucleotides, the CDR3 is TGTGCCAGCAGCTTTACAGGTGCCCCTGAAGCTTTCTTT.

The rearrangement joins TRBV18 to TRBJ1-3; D remains unclear. Trimming took 3 bases from V and 4 from J, leaving 4 bases between them. The CDR3 has 12 amino acids. Germline CDR1 reads KGHSH; CDR2 reads LQKENI. CDR3 nucleotides: TGTGCCAGCTCACCCCCGGGAAACACCATATATTTT. Translation: CASSPPGNTIYF.

The J gene is TRBJ2-3, the V gene TRBV6-1; no reliable D call. The CDR3 length is 15 residues. Trimming stripped 2 bases from V and 4 bases from J, with 13 bases between. Germline V gene lookup returns CDR1 MNHNS and CDR2 SASEGT. CDR3 sequence reads: CASSEIELHPDTQYF. Written as DNA, the CDR3 is TGTGCCAGCAGTGAAATTGAGCTCCACCCAGATACGCAGTATTTT.

This clone was observed once. This chain joins TRBV4-3 and TRBJ2-7, with TRBD1 identical over 10 bases. This CDR3 is 13 amino acids long. CDR1 and CDR2 (germline): LGHNA, YSLEER. V shed 5 bases, J shed 5 bases, and the junction held 3 bases outside the gene matches. The CDR3 spells CASSLDRGNEQYF. CDR3 coding DNA: TGCGCCAGCAGCTTGGACAGGGGGAACGAGCAGTACTTC.

The chain has TRBV28 and TRBJ2-1; 11 positions match TRBD2. Germline V gene sequence: CDR1 MDHEN, CDR2 SYDVKM. V shed 7 bases, J shed 9 bases, and the junction held 8 bases outside the gene matches. This CDR3 spans 14 amino acids. The CDR3 loop is CASNRLAGGGEQFF. The CDR3 DNA is TGTGCCAGCAATCGGCTAGCGGGAGGAGGTGAGCAGTTCTTC.

This clone has a single count. CDR3 amino acids: CASSLGRPTNTEAFF. The DNA of the CDR3 is TGCGCCAGCAGCTTGGGTAGACCGACAAACACTGAAGCTTTCTTT. The chain has TRBV5-1 and TRBJ1-1; D remains unclear. V lost 0 bases and J lost 2, with 11 bases in between. This CDR3 is built from 15 residues. CDR1 and CDR2 (germline): SGHRS, YFSETQ. Full variable domain (rest looked up from reference TRBV5-1 and TRBJ1-1): KAGVTQTPRYLIKTRGQQVTLSCSPISGHRSVSWYQQTPGQGLQFLFEYFSETQRNKGNFPGRFSGRQFSNSRSEMNVSTLELGDSALYLCASSLGRPTNTEAFFGQGTRLTVV.

This chain links TRBV5-8 with TRBJ2-3; D is uncertain. CDR1 and CDR2 from the germline V gene are SGHTS and YDEGEE. V was shortened by 1 base and J by 2 bases, with 14 bases between the two germline ends. The CDR3 covers 16 residues. CDR3: CASSLRWWPFTDTQYF. The CDR3 bases are TGTGCCAGCAGCTTGCGTTGGTGGCCCTTCACAGATACGCAGTATTTT.

This clone was seen a few times. The chain employs TRBV27 and TRBJ1-1; 8 bases map to TRBD1. The CDR3 extends over 13 amino acids. Unmatched junction bases numbered 6, after V lost 3 bases and J lost 9 bases. The germline V gene encodes CDR1 MNHEY and CDR2 SMNVEV (reference sequence). The chain's CDR3 is CASSFQGAHKAFF. The DNA for the CDR3 is TGTGCCAGCAGTTTTCAGGGGGCGCATAAAGCTTTCTTT.

The V gene is TRBV30, the J gene TRBJ1-4, with a tentative D call TRBD1 (5 bases). V shed 7 bases and J shed 2 bases, with 14 bases lying between them. The germline V gene has CDR1 GTSNPN and CDR2 SVGIG (reference sequence). The CDR3 has 14 amino acids. Written as DNA, the CDR3 is TGTGCCTACAATAAGGGGAGGACTAATGAAAAACTGTTTTTT. This translates into CAYNKGRTNEKLFF. Together with reference TRBV30 and TRBJ1-4, the CDR3 gives the full variable domain: SQTIHQWPATLVQPVGSPLSLECTVEGTSNPNLYWYRQAAGRGLQLLFYSVGIGQISSEVPQNLSASRPQDRQFILSSKKLLLSDSGFYLCAYNKGRTNEKLFFGSGTQLSVL.

The rearrangement uses TRBV10-2 and TRBJ2-3; D not certain. The germline gives CDR1 WSHSY, CDR2 SAAADI. V lost 3 bases, J lost 0 bases, and 7 bases lay in between. This CDR3 contains 14 residues. The CDR3 region is CASSEGDSTDTQYF. CDR3 nucleotides: TGCGCCAGCAGTGAAGGAGACAGCACAGATACGCAGTATTTT.

The CDR3 nucleotides read TGTGCCAGTAGCCCTGGACTAGCCAGCTCCTACAATGAGCAGTTCTTC. The encoded protein is CASSPGLASSYNEQFF. The chain combines TRBV19 with TRBJ2-1, with 8 bases identical to TRBD2. Per germline, CDR1 LNHDA and CDR2 SQIVND (reference sequence). The CDR3 is 16 residues long. J gave up 0 bases and V 6 bases, and 7 bases lay outside the gene matches.

This clone was observed once. The chain uses TRBV11-3 and TRBJ2-5; D gene unclear. Deletions cut 5 bases from V and 1 base from J, with 8 bases between. The length of the CDR3 is 13 residues. Germline-derived CDR1 and CDR2 are SGHNT and YENEEA. This CDR3 is CASSVGVQETQYF. CDR3 nucleotide sequence: TGTGCCAGCAGCGTCGGAGTCCAAGAGACCCAGTACTTC.

This clone came up once. The chain carries TRBV7-2 and TRBJ1-6; a weak D match, TRBD1 (5 bases). The V gene lost 3 bases and the J gene lost 3 bases, with 12 bases spanning the gap. The CDR3 spans 16 residues. Germline V gives CDR1 SGHTA, CDR2 FQGNSA. Here the CDR3 reads CASSLARGGYNSPLHF. CDR3 bases: TGTGCCAGCAGCTTGGCAAGGGGCGGCTATAATTCACCCCTCCACTTT.

This clone occurred once. The gene calls are TRBV7-2 and TRBJ1-2; a possible D gene is TRBD1 (5 bases). V was clipped by 1 base and J by 5 bases, with 23 bases between them. Germline CDR1 SGHTA, CDR2 FQGNSA. The CDR3 loop spans 18 amino acids. This CDR3 reads CASSLGGEVWGREYGYTF. CDR3 nucleotide sequence: TGTGCCAGCAGCTTAGGCGGGGAAGTATGGGGACGCGAGTATGGCTACACCTTC.